This T cell receptor (beta chain) was identified in a study of lymphopenia after photon versus proton radiotherapy. The V gene's germline CDR1 is SGHTA and CDR2 FQGNSA. The V gene lost 1 base and the J gene lost 7 bases, with 5 bases spanning the gap. The CDR3 sequence is 12 residues long. Clones were sequenced by immunoSEQ multiplex PCR, and TCRdb holds only the in-frame ones, with some missing. The sample lists 65,000 to 75,000 clones, around 87% seen once, with approximately 11% in the top ten. Here the sequenced sample was peripheral blood, taken from a patient treated with proton-based radiotherapy. This TCR came from a man older than 75 with esophageal cancer. This chain uses TRBV7-2 with TRBJ2-1; D ambiguous. Here the CDR3 reads CASSLVENEQFF. CDR3 in DNA: TGTGCCAGCAGCTTAGTTGAAAATGAGCAGTTCTTC.